This T cell receptor (beta chain) was observed in a study of graft-versus-host responses after intestinal transplantation. V lost 6 bases, J lost 4 bases, and 15 bases lay in between. This CDR3 has 14 residues. Germline assignment: CDR1 SNHLY and CDR2 FYNNEI. On this clone: Antigen unknown.

Libraries were prepared by immunoSEQ multiplex PCR; TCRdb keeps only in-frame clonotypes and omits some of them. The top ten clones hold around 0.17% of a sample with 100,000 or so clones, roughly 90% of them seen once. The receptor was isolated from a human donor who received an intestinal transplant. Sample: unstimulated CD4+ T cells sorted from spleen or lymph node cells, taken before intestinal transplant. The chain combines TRBV2 with TRBJ1-1, with D possibly TRBD1 on 5 matching bases. In DNA form, the CDR3 reads TGTGCCAGCAGCGACACAGGTGGTATCACTGAAGCTTTCTTT. Its protein is CASSDTGGITEAFF.